This T cell receptor (beta chain) was sequenced in a study of T cells after yellow fever vaccination. Trimming removed 3 bases from V and 4 bases from J; junction bases left unmatched: 4. The CDR3 spans 14 residues. Germline V gene data show CDR1 as SGHRS and CDR2 as YFSETQ. TCRdb reprocessed the 5' RACE reads via MiXCR and lists one record per CDR3 protein. This sample has a few hundred thousand distinct CDR3 sequences, with roughly 17% found just once. This clonotype was detected only a few times. V and J are TRBV5-1 and TRBJ2-5; 9 nucleotides align to TRBD1. The source is a man younger than 35 who received the YFV17D yellow fever vaccine. The source material was PBMCs, sampled less than 6 days after the first yellow fever vaccination. In DNA, the CDR3 is TGCGCCAGCAGCTCACCGACAGGGGGAGAGACCCAGTACTTC. It yields the protein CASSSPTGGETQYF.